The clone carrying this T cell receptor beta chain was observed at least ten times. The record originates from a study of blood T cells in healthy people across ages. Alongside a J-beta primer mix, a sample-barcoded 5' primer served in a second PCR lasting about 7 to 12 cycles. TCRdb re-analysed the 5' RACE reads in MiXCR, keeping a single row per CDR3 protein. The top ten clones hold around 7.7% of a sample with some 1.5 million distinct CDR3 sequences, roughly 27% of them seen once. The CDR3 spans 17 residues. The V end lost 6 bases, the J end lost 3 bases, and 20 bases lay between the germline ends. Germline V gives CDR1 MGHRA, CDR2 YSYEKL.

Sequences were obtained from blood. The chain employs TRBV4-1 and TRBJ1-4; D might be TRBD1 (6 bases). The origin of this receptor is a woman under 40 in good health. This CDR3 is CASRPLQGSASNEKLFF. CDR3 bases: TGCGCCAGCAGACCATTACAGGGCTCAGCGTCTAATGAAAAACTGTTTTTT.